One and the same sample provided the 21 T cell receptor beta chains below, sequenced in a study of blood T cell repertoires in COVID-19. Using immunoSEQ multiplex PCR, the repertoire was profiled, and TCRdb retains in-frame clones only, with some absent. Found here are roughly 200,000 clones, about 86% of them singletons; the top ten hold 8.6%. The sequenced sample consisted of peripheral blood. The receptors here all came from a man between 35 and 55 years old with active or convalescent COVID-19.

V usage is TRBV6-5 and J usage is TRBJ1-2; a possible D gene is TRBD1 (6 bases). V lost 5 bases and J lost 6, with 13 bases in between. CDR3 size: 13 residues. CDR1 is MNHEY and CDR2 is SVGAGI in the germline V gene. CDR3: CASSTRQDHGYTF. The CDR3 DNA sequence: TGTGCCAGCAGTACGAGACAGGACCATGGCTACACCTTC.

The rearrangement joins TRBV3-1 (or the pseudogene TRBV3-2) to TRBJ2-2; D is unresolved. CDR1 is LGHDT and CDR2 is YNNKEL in the germline V gene (reference sequence). The CDR3 has 17 residues. Trimming shortened V by 2 bases and J by 3 bases, and 16 bases separated the two germline ends. The CDR3 region is CASSQPPLRRDTGELFF. The CDR3 nucleotides read TGTGCCAGCAGCCAACCACCATTAAGACGGGACACCGGGGAGCTGTTTTTT.

The genes are TRBV19 and TRBJ1-1; 7 bases fit TRBD1. Looked up from germline, CDR1 is LNHDA and CDR2 is SQIVND (reference sequence). Losses at the gene ends were 4 bases for V and 4 bases for J; bases not matched to a gene: 3. This CDR3 has 13 amino acids. CDR3 protein: CASSTDRRTEAFF. In nucleotides, the CDR3 is TGTGCCAGTAGTACGGACAGGCGCACTGAAGCTTTCTTT.

This clone is a singleton in its sample. For the CDR3, the DNA is TGTGCCAGTAGCCCCGGGACACCTGGCTACACCTTC. Amino acid sequence: CASSPGTPGYTF. The chain carries TRBV19 and TRBJ1-2, with D perhaps TRBD1 (6 bases). The CDR3 is 12 amino acids. Germline assignment: CDR1 LNHDA and CDR2 SQIVND (reference sequence). V was trimmed by 6 bases and J by 7 bases, leaving 12 bases between them.

V and J are TRBV6-1 and TRBJ1-1; 10 positions match TRBD1. The CDR3 sequence is 16 residues long. Germline trimming cut 3 bases from V and 7 bases from J; bases unmatched to any gene: 11. Germline V CDR1 and CDR2: MNHNS, SASEGT. CDR3 residues: CASSEDRGSTGIEAFF. CDR3 DNA: TGTGCCAGCAGTGAGGACAGGGGGTCTACGGGAATTGAAGCTTTCTTT.

This chain joins TRBV2 and TRBJ1-5; weak D call: TRBD1 (6 bases). The CDR3 sequence is 14 residues long. Germline V gene data show CDR1 as SNHLY and CDR2 as FYNNEI. Trimming pared 7 bases from V and 5 bases from J, leaving 15 bases between. The CDR3 DNA follows: TGTGCCAGCATGCTACAGGACAGCGATCAGCCCCAGCATTTT. It codes for CASMLQDSDQPQHF.

The rearrangement uses TRBV7-8 and TRBJ2-5, with TRBD2 matching 9 bases. The CDR3 totals 15 residues. Unmatched junction bases numbered 7, after V lost 3 bases and J lost 5 bases. CDR1 is SGHVS and CDR2 is FQNEAQ in the germline V gene. The CDR3 region is CASSFGGGAGETQYF. CDR3 nucleotide sequence: TGTGCCAGCAGCTTCGGCGGGGGGGCCGGGGAGACCCAGTACTTC.

The chain has TRBV21-1 and TRBJ1-1; TRBD1, as called in the table, went unchecked against the DNA. TRBV21-1 is annotated as a pseudogene. The CDR3 is made up of 14 amino acids. CDR3 sequence: CASSKAGVNTEAFF. Here the CDR3 DNA reads TGTGCCAGCAGCAAAGCAGGGGTGAACACTGAAGCTTTCTTT.

The rearrangement uses TRBV7-9 and TRBJ2-7; 8 bases align to TRBD1. Germline V gives CDR1 SEHNR, CDR2 FQNEAQ (reference sequence). J lost 3 bases, V lost 8 bases, and 6 bases had no gene match. The CDR3 is 13 amino acids. The CDR3 loop is CASGWTGNYEQYF. In DNA, the CDR3 is TGTGCCAGCGGGTGGACAGGGAACTACGAGCAGTACTTC.

The rearrangement links TRBV5-5 to TRBJ1-5; a possible D gene is TRBD1 (6 bases). Trimming shortened V by 2 bases and J by 0 bases, and 9 bases separated the two germline ends. CDR3 length: 15 amino acids. CDR1 and CDR2 (germline): SGHKS, YYEKEE (reference sequence). CDR3 DNA: TGTGCCAGCAGCTTCCTGACAGGTAGCAATCAGCCCCAGCATTTT. Protein product: CASSFLTGSNQPQHF.

The rearrangement links TRBV19 to TRBJ2-1, with 11 bases lining up with TRBD1. With V trimmed by 5 bases and J by 7 bases, 16 bases remained unmatched. Germline loops: CDR1 LNHDA, CDR2 SQIVND (reference sequence). The CDR3 consists of 18 residues. The CDR3 region is CASSEDPYRTGGRNEQFF. The CDR3 DNA sequence: TGTGCCAGTAGTGAGGACCCTTACAGGACAGGGGGCCGGAATGAGCAGTTCTTC.

This clone was seen more than once but under ten times. The chain carries TRBV11-3 and TRBJ1-3; D ambiguous. CDR1 and CDR2 from the germline V gene are SGHNT and YENEEA. The CDR3 sequence is 18 residues long. The V and J ends lost 0 bases and 0 bases respectively, with 15 bases between them. This CDR3 reads CASSLDLQASDSGNTIYF. CDR3 bases: TGTGCCAGCAGCTTAGACTTGCAAGCGAGTGACTCTGGAAACACCATATATTTT.

This clone was observed at least ten times. The V gene is TRBV19, the J gene TRBJ1-5, with D perhaps TRBD1 (5 bases). Germline V gene data show CDR1 as LNHDA and CDR2 as SQIVND (reference sequence). The CDR3 spans 16 residues. V was cut by 3 bases and J by 0 bases, with 12 bases left in between. The CDR3 nucleotides read TGTGCCAGTAGTATCGGGGGGGGAAATAGCAATCAGCCCCAGCATTTT. Encoded protein: CASSIGGGNSNQPQHF.

The gene calls are TRBV2 and TRBJ2-1; 8 nucleotides line up with TRBD2. The CDR3 is made up of 15 amino acids. Trimming at V came to 1 base and at J to 8 bases, leaving 7 bases not matched to a gene. In germline, CDR1 is SNHLY, CDR2 FYNNEI. CDR3 DNA: TGTGCCAGCAGTGAAGAAGCGGGAGTGGGTTATGAGCAGTTCTTC. The encoded protein is CASSEEAGVGYEQFF.

The rearrangement joins TRBV25-1 to TRBJ1-5; no firm D call. The germline CDR1 and CDR2 sequences are MGHDK and SYGVNS. Deletions cut 4 bases from V and 6 bases from J, with 10 bases between. The length of the CDR3 is 13 residues. CDR3 residues: CASSGGIGQPQHF. The CDR3 region has the DNA TGTGCCAGCAGTGGAGGTATAGGTCAGCCCCAGCATTTT.

This clone occurred a few times. The V gene is TRBV6-1, the J gene TRBJ2-7; 8 bases match TRBD2. CDR1 and CDR2 from the germline V gene are MNHNS and SASEGT. Trimming at V came to 3 bases and at J to 5 bases, leaving 12 bases not matched to a gene. CDR3 length: 16 residues. The CDR3 spells CASSDGTSVILNEQYF. The CDR3 coding sequence is TGTGCCAGCAGTGACGGGACTAGTGTTATCTTAAACGAGCAGTACTTC.

V usage is TRBV6-5 and J usage is TRBJ1-4; D is uncertain. Germline V gene sequence: CDR1 MNHEY, CDR2 SVGAGI. CDR3 size: 13 residues. V gave up 8 bases and J gave up 8 bases, with 15 bases separating them. The DNA of the CDR3 is TGTGCCAGCGGAGACCTGGGGAGAGAAAAACTGTTTTTT. Its translation: CASGDLGREKLFF.

This chain connects TRBV14 to TRBJ1-1, with 9 bases identical to TRBD1. CDR1 and CDR2 (germline): SGHDN, FVKESK. This CDR3 has 16 residues. V was pared by 2 bases and J by 4 bases, with 8 bases of the junction left unmatched. The CDR3 reads CASSQTTGGVGTEAFF. CDR3 bases: TGTGCCAGCAGCCAAACGACAGGGGGAGTTGGCACTGAAGCTTTCTTT. Looking up the rest from reference TRBV14 and TRBJ1-1 gives the full variable domain: EAGVTQFPSHSVIEKGQTVTLRCDPISGHDNLYWYRRVMGKEIKFLLHFVKESKQDESGMPNNRFLAERTGGTYSTLKVQPAELEDSGVYFCASSQTTGGVGTEAFFGQGTRLTVV.

This sequence joins TRBV5-1 and TRBJ1-2; TRBD1 matches 11 bases. J was trimmed by 8 bases and V by 8 bases; bases with no gene match: 8. Germline CDR1 is SGHRS and CDR2 is YFSETQ. The CDR3 sequence is 13 residues long. The CDR3 spells CASRPGQGGGYTF. The CDR3 bases are TGCGCCAGTAGGCCGGGACAGGGGGGCGGCTACACCTTC.

V is TRBV19 and J is TRBJ1-2; a weak D match, TRBD1 (6 bases). CDR1 and CDR2 (germline): LNHDA, SQIVND (reference sequence). V dropped 7 bases and J dropped 8 bases, with 20 bases sitting between them. This CDR3 is 14 amino acids long. The CDR3 DNA is TGTGCCAGTATCCCAGCGGGGGGCGCACGGGGCTACACCTTC. Its translation: CASIPAGGARGYTF.

This clone has only one observation. Other DNA sequences within the sample encode an identical CDR3. The chain has TRBV27 and TRBJ2-7; D possibly corresponds to TRBD1 (5 bases). This CDR3 comprises 13 residues. V dropped 6 bases and J dropped 1 base, with 10 bases sitting between them. Germline V gene data show CDR1 as MNHEY and CDR2 as SMNVEV (reference sequence). DNA of the CDR3: TGTGCCAGCAGCCTCCAGGGTTCCTACGAGCAGTACTTC. Amino acids: CASSLQGSYEQYF.